The entry below gives a single T cell receptor beta chain sequence along with its context. This sequence may be a read error, since a much larger clone differs from it by one base. RNA was extracted from whole blood without cell sorting, alongside germline DNA. The sample comes from a study of tumor-infiltrating lymphocytes in primary liver carcinoma. TCR beta cDNA was made from approximately 540 ng total RNA with a constant-region primer. Library construction for TCR beta comprised three nested multiplex PCR rounds performed with slightly modified ARM-PCR. Use of TRBV1-TRBV30 forward primers with a C-beta reverse primer characterized the first two PCR rounds, which lasted around 11 cycles each. Via MiXCR, TCRdb re-called the multiplex PCR reads, giving one row per CDR3 protein. The sample has hundreds of thousands of distinct CDR3 sequences, around three fifths seen once. CDR3 length: 13 amino acids. Looked up from germline, CDR1 is SQVTM and CDR2 is ANQGSEA.

Sequencing was performed on peripheral blood. This chain connects TRBV29-1 to TRBJ1-5, with 7 positions matching TRBD1. The clonotype was recovered from a woman aged 30 to 39 with primary liver carcinoma and hepatitis B virus infection. CDR3 in amino acids: CSVGQGLGQPEHF. The DNA of the CDR3 is TGCAGCGTTGGACAGGGTCTCGGTCAGCCCGAGCATTTT. Full variable domain (rest looked up from reference TRBV29-1 and TRBJ1-5): SAVISQKPSRDICQRGTSLTIQCQVDSQVTMMFWYRQQPGQSLTLIATANQGSEATYESGFVIDKFPISRPNLTFSTLTVSNMSPEDSSIYLCSVGQGLGQPEHFGDGTRLSIL.